These 29 T cell receptor beta chains came from one sample sequenced in a study of T-cell memory formation after mild COVID-19. From the 5' RACE reads, TCRdb called clonotypes with MiXCR, one entry per CDR3 protein. Among around 250,000 distinct CDR3 sequences listed, 15% were seen once. The sequenced material came from PBMCs or a T cell subset sorted from them (not recorded which). The source is an adult woman who had mild COVID-19 (a few samples of this study predate the infection). Cell type and time point are not known.

J is TRBJ2-3 and V is TRBV4-3, with 7 positions matching TRBD1. The germline gives CDR1 LGHNA, CDR2 YSLEER. The CDR3 spans 14 residues. The ends lost 3 bases at V and 5 bases at J; junction bases unmatched: 5. CDR3 region: CASSHGTVEDTQYF. DNA of the CDR3: TGCGCCAGCAGCCATGGGACAGTAGAAGATACGCAGTATTTT.

This clonotype was observed many times. V gene TRBV20-1 combines with J gene TRBJ2-3; 8 bases map to TRBD1. V trimming: 3 bases; J trimming: 2 bases; junction bases outside the gene matches: 4. CDR1 DFQATT and CDR2 SNEGSKA come from the germline V gene (reference sequence). CDR3 length: 14 residues. The CDR3 DNA follows: TGCAGTGCTAGGGGACAGGAGAACACAGATACGCAGTATTTT. This sequence encodes CSARGQENTDTQYF.

V gene TRBV24-1 combines with J gene TRBJ1-3, with TRBD1 matching over 10 bases. Per the germline V gene, CDR1 is KGHDR and CDR2 is SFDVKD. The CDR3 is 16 residues long. J gave up 4 bases and V 4 bases, and 6 bases lay outside the gene matches. The CDR3 region is CATSEGGQGSGNTIYF. The CDR3 DNA reads TGTGCCACCAGTGAGGGGGGACAGGGGTCCGGAAACACCATATATTTT.

The chain couples TRBV7-9 to TRBJ2-7, with D hard to call. With 5 bases removed from V and 1 base from J, the gap between germline ends came to 9 bases. From germline, CDR1 is SEHNR and CDR2 FQNEAQ (reference sequence). The CDR3 consists of 13 residues. The chain's CDR3 is CASSLQLSYEQYF. CDR3 bases: TGTGCCAGCAGCCTACAGCTATCCTACGAGCAGTACTTC.

This clonotype has a handful of counts. V usage is TRBV5-1 and J usage is TRBJ2-1; tentative D call: TRBD2 (5 bases). Trimming stripped 6 bases from V and 5 bases from J, with 18 bases between. Per germline, CDR1 SGHRS and CDR2 YFSETQ. The CDR3 is 15 residues long. This CDR3 is CASMHVGLRDNEQFF. The CDR3 DNA reads TGCGCCAGCATGCACGTTGGACTCCGCGACAATGAGCAGTTCTTC.

This clonotype was counted a few times. V is TRBV5-1 and J is TRBJ2-1, with D uncertain. V shed 5 bases and J shed 4 bases, with 16 bases lying between them. CDR1 and CDR2 (germline): SGHRS, YFSETQ. This CDR3 spans 15 amino acids. CDR3 in amino acids: CASRPIFIEYNEQFF. CDR3 DNA sequence: TGCGCCAGCAGACCTATATTCATAGAATACAATGAGCAGTTCTTC.

This clonotype was seen ten or more times. The genes are TRBV5-1 and TRBJ2-7; 7 bases map to TRBD1. Trimming removed 0 bases from V and 6 bases from J; junction bases left unmatched: 6. Germline V gene sequence: CDR1 SGHRS, CDR2 YFSETQ. The CDR3 contains 14 residues. CDR3 DNA: TGCGCCAGCAGCTTGGCCAAAGGGGGCAGCGAGCAGTACTTC. This translates into CASSLAKGGSEQYF.

This clonotype was picked up a small number of times. The rearrangement links TRBV5-1 to TRBJ2-3; tentatively, D is TRBD2 (5 bases). The CDR3 runs 15 residues. Trimming took off 6 bases at V and 0 bases at J, with 14 bases between the two ends. CDR1 is SGHRS, CDR2 YFSETQ, per germline. This CDR3 reads CASTLGVTSTDTQYF. The CDR3, as DNA: TGCGCCAGCACCCTCGGGGTTACTAGCACAGATACGCAGTATTTT.

This clonotype appeared a few times. This sequence joins TRBV6-5 and TRBJ2-7, with 11 positions matching TRBD2. There are 16 residues in the CDR3. With 4 bases clipped from V and 4 bases from J, the junction kept 9 bases outside the gene matches. CDR1 and CDR2 from the germline V gene are MNHEY and SVGAGI. CDR3 sequence (DNA): TGTGCCAGCAGTTCACCGGGACTAGCGGTCGCGTACGAGCAGTACTTC. As protein: CASSSPGLAVAYEQYF.

This clonotype appeared a few times. The gene calls are TRBV5-1 and TRBJ1-2, with D unclear. The germline V and J ends were trimmed by 0 bases and 4 bases, with 7 bases remaining between them. This CDR3 contains 13 residues. Per germline, CDR1 SGHRS and CDR2 YFSETQ. The CDR3 region is CASSLDSFYGYTF. The DNA for the CDR3 is TGCGCCAGCAGCTTGGACAGTTTCTATGGCTACACCTTC.

This chain joins TRBV5-1 and TRBJ2-1; the match to TRBD1 covers 8 bases. Germline values: CDR1 SGHRS, CDR2 YFSETQ. This CDR3 region has 14 residues. Trimming removed 4 bases from V and 4 bases from J; junction bases left unmatched: 4. CDR3: CASSPGQAYNEQFF. CDR3 coding DNA: TGCGCCAGCAGCCCGGGACAGGCGTACAATGAGCAGTTCTTC.

This clonotype came up a few times. This chain joins TRBV12-5 and TRBJ2-1; TRBD2 is a possible D gene (5 bases). Trimming stripped 6 bases from V and 9 bases from J, with 15 bases between. CDR3 length: 13 residues. CDR1 is LGHNT, CDR2 FRNRAP, per germline. Written as DNA, the CDR3 is TGTGCTAGTGGGGTGATTAAAGAGGGTGAGCAGTTCTTC. Its translation: CASGVIKEGEQFF.

The chain combines TRBV20-1 with TRBJ2-3; D not resolved. The germline CDR1 and CDR2 sequences are DFQATT and SNEGSKA (reference sequence). V was clipped by 0 bases and J by 5 bases, with 15 bases between them. The CDR3 length is 15 residues. CDR3 in amino acids: CSAREGKTGIDTQYF. In DNA, the CDR3 is TGCAGTGCTAGAGAGGGCAAAACCGGTATAGATACGCAGTATTTT.

The chain is built from TRBV9 and TRBJ2-5, with D uncertain. Trimming removed 2 bases at V and 5 bases at J, with 19 bases between. CDR1 is SGDLS and CDR2 is YYNGEE in the germline V gene. The CDR3 runs 16 residues. The CDR3 nucleotides are TGTGCCAGCAGCGTCTTGGGAAATGGTGGGTTGGAGACCCAGTACTTC. Protein sequence: CASSVLGNGGLETQYF. Based on the CDR3 plus reference TRBV9 and TRBJ2-5, the full variable domain is DSGVTQTPKHLITATGQRVTLRCSPRSGDLSVYWYQQSLDQGLQFLIQYYNGEERAKGNILERFSAQQFPDLHSELNLSSLELGDSALYFCASSVLGNGGLETQYFGPGTRLLVL.

This clonotype has just a few counts. V is TRBV5-1 and J is TRBJ2-5; TRBD2 agrees at 8 bases. With V trimmed by 3 bases and J by 4 bases, 5 bases remained unmatched. Germline CDR1 reads SGHRS; CDR2 reads YFSETQ. This CDR3 spans 14 amino acids. The CDR3 nucleotides are TGCGCCAGCAGCTCTCCAGCGGGAGTAGAGACCCAGTACTTC. This gives the protein CASSSPAGVETQYF.

The sample holds a few counts of this clonotype. This chain joins TRBV20-1 and TRBJ2-2; 7 bases align to TRBD2. The CDR3 length is 16 residues. The ends lost 1 base at V and 1 base at J; junction bases unmatched: 6. The V gene's germline CDR1 is DFQATT and CDR2 SNEGSKA (reference sequence). This CDR3 is CSARGASGLNTGELFF. In nucleotides, the CDR3 is TGCAGTGCTAGAGGGGCTAGCGGCTTGAACACCGGGGAGCTGTTTTTT.

There are a few counts of this clonotype. This rearrangement joins TRBV20-1 to TRBJ2-3; D uncertain. Trimming took off 1 base at V and 1 base at J, with 9 bases between the two ends. The germline gives CDR1 DFQATT, CDR2 SNEGSKA (reference sequence). The CDR3 has 14 amino acids. The CDR3 protein is CSARAQPGTDTQYF. The DNA for the CDR3 is TGCAGTGCTAGAGCCCAGCCGGGCACAGATACGCAGTATTTT.

In its sample, this clonotype was seen a few times. The V gene is TRBV6-5, the J gene TRBJ1-6, with unresolved D. V was shortened by 6 bases and J by 6 bases, with 9 bases between the two germline ends. The V gene's germline CDR1 is MNHEY and CDR2 SVGAGI. The CDR3 extends over 13 amino acids. CDR3 region: CASSLDLNSPLHF. The CDR3 nucleotides read TGTGCCAGCAGCCTGGACCTTAATTCACCCCTCCACTTT.

This sequence joins TRBV12-3 or TRBV12-4 and TRBJ2-3; D is perhaps TRBD1 (6 bases). The CDR3 extends over 17 amino acids. Trimming removed 3 bases at V and 3 bases at J, with 19 bases between. The CDR3 region is CASSFIAFGQKTDTQYF. CDR3 nucleotides: TGTGCCAGCAGTTTTATTGCTTTTGGACAGAAGACAGATACGCAGTATTTT.

V and J are TRBV20-1 and TRBJ1-5, with D perhaps matching TRBD1 (5 bases). The V end was cut by 3 bases, the J end by 0 bases, with 9 bases between. From germline, CDR1 is DFQATT and CDR2 SNEGSKA (reference sequence). The CDR3 extends over 14 amino acids. The CDR3 DNA reads TGCAGTGCTAGTGGCAGGGTTAGCAATCAGCCCCAGCATTTT. Translated: CSASGRVSNQPQHF.

In its sample, this clonotype was seen a few times. The chain employs TRBV20-1 and TRBJ2-7, with D tentatively TRBD1 (7 bases). CDR1 and CDR2 from the germline V gene are DFQATT and SNEGSKA (reference sequence). The CDR3 has 16 residues. Here the CDR3 DNA reads TGCAGCCCACGTCGGGCGGGACAGAAACTAGCCGGTGAGCAGTACTTC. Residues: CSPRRAGQKLAGEQYF.

This rearrangement joins TRBV20-1 to TRBJ1-2, with 9 nucleotides matching TRBD1. Germline V CDR1 and CDR2: DFQATT, SNEGSKA (reference sequence). After removal of 0 bases from V and 5 bases from J, the junction contained 19 bases not matched to a gene. CDR3 length: 19 amino acids. CDR3 residues: CSARDFRSGQGGRWYGYTF. DNA for the CDR3: TGCAGTGCTAGAGATTTTCGTTCGGGACAGGGTGGACGATGGTATGGCTACACCTTC.

This chain connects TRBV7-2 to TRBJ1-5; 7 positions agree with TRBD1. The CDR3 spans 13 residues. Germline assignment: CDR1 SGHTA and CDR2 FQGNSA. V dropped 4 bases and J dropped 6; count of bases not matched to a gene: 3. In DNA form, the CDR3 reads TGTGCCAGCAGCTCGCAGGGGGGTCAGCCCCAGCATTTT. Translation: CASSSQGGQPQHF.

The chain links TRBV19 to TRBJ1-1; 8 nucleotides line up with TRBD1. V lost 3 bases to trimming and J lost 1 base; unmatched junction nucleotides: 1. This CDR3 comprises 14 residues. The V gene's germline CDR1 is LNHDA and CDR2 SQIVND (reference sequence). CDR3 sequence: CASSMGTGNTEAFF. The CDR3 region has the DNA TGTGCCAGTAGTATGGGGACAGGGAACACTGAAGCTTTCTTT. The whole variable domain, filled in from reference TRBV19 and TRBJ1-1, reads DGGITQSPKYLFRKEGQNVTLSCEQNLNHDAMYWYRQDPGQGLRLIYYSQIVNDFQKGDIAEGYSVSREKKESFPLTVTSAQKNPTAFYLCASSMGTGNTEAFFGQGTRLTVV.

This chain joins TRBV25-1 and TRBJ1-3; possible D gene TRBD1, 5 bases. Germline V gives CDR1 MGHDK, CDR2 SYGVNS. This CDR3 spans 13 amino acids. Trimming stripped 6 bases from V and 4 bases from J, with 10 bases between. The CDR3 nucleotides are TGTGCCAGCAGAGAAGGGACGGGAAACACCATATATTTT. This gives the protein CASREGTGNTIYF.

This clonotype was detected only a few times. The chain recombines TRBV12-3 or TRBV12-4 with TRBJ1-4; D ambiguous. This CDR3 has 17 amino acids. V was pared by 6 bases and J by 8 bases, with 25 bases between. Here the CDR3 reads CASSHRVPPRMYEKLFF. The CDR3 coding sequence is TGTGCCAGCAGCCACCGGGTCCCCCCGAGGATGTACGAAAAACTGTTTTTT.

This clonotype was recorded a few times. The J gene is TRBJ2-5, the V gene TRBV5-1, with D maybe TRBD2 (6 bases). V was shortened by 4 bases and J by 3 bases, with 10 bases between the two germline ends. CDR1 and CDR2 from the germline V gene are SGHRS and YFSETQ. CDR3 length: 13 amino acids. The CDR3 region has the DNA TGCGCCAGCAGCCGACTAGGGGAAGAGACCCAGTACTTC. Its protein product is CASSRLGEETQYF.

Notes on this clonotype: The missing conserved phenylalanine or tryptophan at the end of this CDR3 makes a read error likely. The chain recombines TRBV7-2 with TRBJ2-1, with D possibly being TRBD2 (5 bases). Germline CDR1 reads SGHTA; CDR2 reads FQGNSA. V shed 5 bases and J shed 6 bases, with 20 bases lying between them. The CDR3 contains 16 residues. Written as DNA, the CDR3 is TGTGCCAGCAGCGAAGGTCTAGCTCAGATCCCCAATGAGCAGTTCTTA. Translation: CASSEGLAQIPNEQFL.

This clonotype has a count of ten or more. The chain is built from TRBV20-1 and TRBJ2-7; D gene uncertain. Germline-derived CDR1 and CDR2 are DFQATT and SNEGSKA (reference sequence). The CDR3 extends over 14 amino acids. Trimming took off 3 bases at V and 1 base at J, with 13 bases between the two ends. The CDR3 region has the DNA TGCAGTGCTAGTCCGGCCGCTCGTTCCTACGAGCAGTACTTC. Amino acids: CSASPAARSYEQYF.